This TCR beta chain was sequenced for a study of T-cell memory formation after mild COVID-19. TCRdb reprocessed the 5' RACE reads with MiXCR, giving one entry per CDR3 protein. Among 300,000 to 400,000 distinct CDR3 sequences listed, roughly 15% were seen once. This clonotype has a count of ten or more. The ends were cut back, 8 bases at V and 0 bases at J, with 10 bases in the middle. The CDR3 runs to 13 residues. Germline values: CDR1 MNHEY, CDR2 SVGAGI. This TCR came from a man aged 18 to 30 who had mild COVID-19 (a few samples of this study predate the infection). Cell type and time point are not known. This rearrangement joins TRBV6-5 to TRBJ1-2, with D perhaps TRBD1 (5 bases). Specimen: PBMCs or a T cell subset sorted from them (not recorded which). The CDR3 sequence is CASGRDSNYGYTF. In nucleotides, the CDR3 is TGTGCCAGCGGAAGGGACTCTAACTATGGCTACACCTTC.